Listed below are T cell receptor beta chains from one sample, sequenced in a study of T-cell reconstitution after alpha-beta-depleted transplantation in children. From the PCR reads, TCRdb called clonotypes with MiXCR, one entry per CDR3 protein. The sample includes about 250,000 distinct CDR3 sequences, 20% to 30% of them seen just once. The sequencing here drew on PBMCs, mostly from graft donor cells, taken 360 days after TCRalphabeta/CD19-depleted stem cell transplant. Receptors were obtained from a female patient aged 2-9 years who had a stem cell transplant for congenital amegakaryocytic thrombocytopenia, so the T cells may come from the graft donor. Each CDR3 is given without its conserved first and last residue.

J gene: TRBJ1-2; V gene: TRBV10-2; CDR3 protein: ASSEAFSGDYGYT
J gene: TRBJ2-6; V gene: TRBV7-2; CDR3 protein: ASTNQGGANVLT
J gene: TRBJ2-5; V gene: TRBV24-1; CDR3 protein: ATSDFKLGPIQETQY
J gene: TRBJ2-6; V gene: TRBV5-1; CDR3 protein: ASTMDYSGANVLT
J gene: TRBJ2-2; V gene: TRBV27; CDR3 protein: ASSFWQGVAGELF
J gene: TRBJ2-1; V gene: TRBV5-1; CDR3 protein: ASSFSGREKGEQF
J gene: TRBJ2-5; V gene: TRBV9; CDR3 protein: ASSAPSSSIQETQY
J gene: TRBJ2-7; V gene: TRBV20-1; CDR3 protein: SARVHSSYEQY
J gene: TRBJ2-1; V gene: TRBV3-1; CDR3 protein: ASSQANNEQF
J gene: TRBJ2-1; V gene: TRBV24-1; CDR3 protein: ATSDFYGSRGSDEQF
J gene: TRBJ1-1; V gene: TRBV12-3/TRBV12-4; CDR3 protein: ASSFYSMNTEAF
J gene: TRBJ2-1; V gene: TRBV12-3/TRBV12-4; CDR3 protein: ASTRTGTGDEQF
J gene: TRBJ1-4; V gene: TRBV25-1; CDR3 protein: ASQGNEKLF
J gene: TRBJ2-3; V gene: TRBV6-2/TRBV6-3; CDR3 protein: ASKADTDTQY
J gene: TRBJ2-1; V gene: TRBV5-8; CDR3 protein: ASSLGVSWNEQF
J gene: TRBJ2-3; V gene: TRBV2; CDR3 protein: ASSEARTSTDTQY
J gene: TRBJ2-1; V gene: TRBV6-4; CDR3 protein: ASSDSGTGDYNEQF
J gene: TRBJ1-3; V gene: TRBV29-1; CDR3 protein: SVLTGSGNTIY
J gene: TRBJ2-5; V gene: TRBV6-2/TRBV6-3; CDR3 protein: ASGQRGLSETQY
J gene: TRBJ2-7; V gene: TRBV9; CDR3 protein: ASSVGRTTYEQY
J gene: TRBJ2-1; V gene: TRBV6-5; CDR3 protein: ASRLLGFTYNEQF
J gene: TRBJ2-1; V gene: TRBV4-3; CDR3 protein: ASSQVGLAGNNEQF
J gene: TRBJ1-6; V gene: TRBV12-3/TRBV12-4; CDR3 protein: ASSFQGTGYSPLH
J gene: TRBJ2-7; V gene: TRBV10-3; CDR3 protein: AISMGVGNEQY
J gene: TRBJ2-1; V gene: TRBV6-2/TRBV6-3; CDR3 protein: ASSSGTGPYNEQF
J gene: TRBJ2-7; V gene: TRBV4-1; CDR3 protein: ASSQAGQGRLAYEQY
J gene: TRBJ2-3; V gene: TRBV28; CDR3 protein: ASIPGRGRRDTQY